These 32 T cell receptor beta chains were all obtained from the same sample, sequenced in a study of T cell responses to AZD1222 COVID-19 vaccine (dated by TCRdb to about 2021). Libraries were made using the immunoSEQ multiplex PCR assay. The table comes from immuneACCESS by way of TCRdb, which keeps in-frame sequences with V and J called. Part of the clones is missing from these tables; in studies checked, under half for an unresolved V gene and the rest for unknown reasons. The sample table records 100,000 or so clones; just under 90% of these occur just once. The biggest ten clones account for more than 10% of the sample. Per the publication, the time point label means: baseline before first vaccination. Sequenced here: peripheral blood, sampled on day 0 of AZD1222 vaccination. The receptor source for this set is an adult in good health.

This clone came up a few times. The CDR3 nucleotides read TGTGCCAGCAGCGTAGATACGTCAGAAAGAGGGAACACCTTC. Amino acids: CASSVDTSERGNTF. The chain recombines TRBV9 with TRBJ1-2; the D is unclear. The CDR3 extends over 14 amino acids. Germline-derived CDR1 and CDR2 are SGDLS and YYNGEE. Trimming cost V 0 bases and J 12 bases, with 18 bases left between them. The whole variable domain, filled in from reference TRBV9 and TRBJ1-2, reads DSGVTQTPKHLITATGQRVTLRCSPRSGDLSVYWYQQSLDQGLQFLIQYYNGEERAKGNILERFSAQQFPDLHSELNLSSLELGDSALYFCASSVDTSERGNTFGSGTRLTVV.

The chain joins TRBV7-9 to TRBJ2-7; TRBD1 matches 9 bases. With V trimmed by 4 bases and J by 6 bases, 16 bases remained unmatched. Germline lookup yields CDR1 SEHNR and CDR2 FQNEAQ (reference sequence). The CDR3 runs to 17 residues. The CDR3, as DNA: TGTGCCAGCAGCTCCCATGACGACAGGGGGATGAGGAGCGAGCAGTACTTC. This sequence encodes CASSSHDDRGMRSEQYF.

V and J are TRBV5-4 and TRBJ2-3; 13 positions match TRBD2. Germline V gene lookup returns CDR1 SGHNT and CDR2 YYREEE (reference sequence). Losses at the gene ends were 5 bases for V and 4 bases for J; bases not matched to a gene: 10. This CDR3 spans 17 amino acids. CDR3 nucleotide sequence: TGTGCCAGCAGAAATGCGGGACTAGCGGGACCCGCAGATACGCAGTATTTT. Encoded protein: CASRNAGLAGPADTQYF.

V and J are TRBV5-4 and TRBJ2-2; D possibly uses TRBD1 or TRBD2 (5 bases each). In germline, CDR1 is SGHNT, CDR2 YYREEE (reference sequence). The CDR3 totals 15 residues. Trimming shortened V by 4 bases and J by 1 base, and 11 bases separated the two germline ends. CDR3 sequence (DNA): TGTGCCAGCAGCCGGGACGGGTGGAACACCGGGGAGCTGTTTTTT. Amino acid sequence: CASSRDGWNTGELFF.

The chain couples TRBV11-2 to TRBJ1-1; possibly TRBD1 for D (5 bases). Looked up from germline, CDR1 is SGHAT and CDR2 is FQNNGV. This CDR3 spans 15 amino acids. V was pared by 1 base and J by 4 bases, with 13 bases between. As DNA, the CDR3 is TGTGCCAGCAGCTTAGGTGAAGTTGGGGGCACTGAAGCTTTCTTT. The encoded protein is CASSLGEVGGTEAFF.

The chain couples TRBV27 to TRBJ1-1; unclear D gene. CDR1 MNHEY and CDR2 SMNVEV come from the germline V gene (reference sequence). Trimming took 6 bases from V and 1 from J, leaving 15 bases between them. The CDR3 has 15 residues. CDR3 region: CASSIRLGRNTEAFF. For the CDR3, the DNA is TGTGCCAGCAGCATACGCCTAGGGCGGAACACTGAAGCTTTCTTT.

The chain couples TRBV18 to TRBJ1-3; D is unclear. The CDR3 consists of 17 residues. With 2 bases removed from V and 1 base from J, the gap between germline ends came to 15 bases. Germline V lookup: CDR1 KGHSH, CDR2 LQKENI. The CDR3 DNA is TGTGCCAGCTCACCATCTGAAGGGAAAAGGTCTGGAAACACCATATATTTT. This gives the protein CASSPSEGKRSGNTIYF.

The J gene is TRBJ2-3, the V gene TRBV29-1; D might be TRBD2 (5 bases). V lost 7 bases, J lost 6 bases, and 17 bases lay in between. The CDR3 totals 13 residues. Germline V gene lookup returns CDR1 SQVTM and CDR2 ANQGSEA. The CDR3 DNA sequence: TGCAGCGCCCTCGGTCCGGGAAGGGATACGCAGTATTTT. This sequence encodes CSALGPGRDTQYF.

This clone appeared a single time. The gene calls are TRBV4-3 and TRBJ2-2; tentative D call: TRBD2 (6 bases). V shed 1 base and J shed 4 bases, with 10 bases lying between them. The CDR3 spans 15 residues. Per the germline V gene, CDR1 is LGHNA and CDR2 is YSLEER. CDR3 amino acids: CASSQAGAGTGELFF. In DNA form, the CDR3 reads TGCGCCAGCAGCCAAGCGGGAGCTGGCACCGGGGAGCTGTTTTTT.

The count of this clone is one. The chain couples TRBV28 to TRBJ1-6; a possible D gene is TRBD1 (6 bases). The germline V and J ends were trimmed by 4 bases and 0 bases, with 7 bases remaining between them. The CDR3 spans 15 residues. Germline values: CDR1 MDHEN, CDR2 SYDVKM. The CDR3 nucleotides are TGTGCCAGCAGTTCAGGGGACTCCTATAATTCACCCCTCCACTTT. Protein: CASSSGDSYNSPLHF.

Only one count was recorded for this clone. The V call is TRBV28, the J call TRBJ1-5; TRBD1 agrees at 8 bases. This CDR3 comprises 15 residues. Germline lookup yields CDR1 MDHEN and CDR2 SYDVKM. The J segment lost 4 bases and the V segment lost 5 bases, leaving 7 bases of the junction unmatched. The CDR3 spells CASSLPRTGNQPQHF. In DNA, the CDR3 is TGTGCCAGCAGTCTCCCTCGGACAGGGAATCAGCCCCAGCATTTT.

The CDR3 spells CASSLLDEQFF. DNA of the CDR3: TGTGCCAGCAGCTTATTAGATGAGCAGTTCTTC. The chain uses TRBV7-9 and TRBJ2-1; D gene unclear. Trimming left V 2 bases short and J 8 bases short, with 4 bases between. CDR3 size: 11 residues. Germline CDR1 SEHNR, CDR2 FQNEAQ (reference sequence).

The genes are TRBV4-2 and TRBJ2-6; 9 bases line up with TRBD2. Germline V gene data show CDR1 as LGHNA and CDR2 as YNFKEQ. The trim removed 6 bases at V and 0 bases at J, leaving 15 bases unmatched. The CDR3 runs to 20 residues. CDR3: CASSPNESGGLLSGANVLTF. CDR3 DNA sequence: TGTGCCAGCAGTCCGAACGAGAGCGGGGGGCTACTCTCTGGGGCCAACGTCCTGACTTTC.

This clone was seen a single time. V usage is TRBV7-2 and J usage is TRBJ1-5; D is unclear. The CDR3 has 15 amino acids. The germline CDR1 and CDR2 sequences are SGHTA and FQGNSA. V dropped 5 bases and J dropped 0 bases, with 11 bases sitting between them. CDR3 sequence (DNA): TGTGCCAGCAGCCTGCTTGGGAGTAGCAATCAGCCCCAGCATTTT. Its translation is CASSLLGSSNQPQHF.

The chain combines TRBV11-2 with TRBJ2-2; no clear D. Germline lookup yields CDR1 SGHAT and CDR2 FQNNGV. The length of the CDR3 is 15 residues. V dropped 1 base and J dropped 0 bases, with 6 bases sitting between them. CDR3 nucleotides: TGTGCCAGCAGCTTAGGCGGAGCGAACACCGGGGAGCTGTTTTTT. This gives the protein CASSLGGANTGELFF.

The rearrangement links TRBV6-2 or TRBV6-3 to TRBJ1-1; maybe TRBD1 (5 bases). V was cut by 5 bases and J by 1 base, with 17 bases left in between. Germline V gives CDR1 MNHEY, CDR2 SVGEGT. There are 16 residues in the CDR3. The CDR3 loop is CASSPRGAGWNTEAFF. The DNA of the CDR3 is TGTGCCAGCAGTCCCCGCGGGGCAGGGTGGAACACTGAAGCTTTCTTT.

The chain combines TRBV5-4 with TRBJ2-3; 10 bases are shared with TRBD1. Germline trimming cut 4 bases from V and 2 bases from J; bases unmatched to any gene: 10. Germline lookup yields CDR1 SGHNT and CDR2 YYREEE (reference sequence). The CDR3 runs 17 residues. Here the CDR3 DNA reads TGTGCCAGCAGCATACAGACAGGGGGCCCCCACACAGATACGCAGTATTTT. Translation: CASSIQTGGPHTDTQYF.

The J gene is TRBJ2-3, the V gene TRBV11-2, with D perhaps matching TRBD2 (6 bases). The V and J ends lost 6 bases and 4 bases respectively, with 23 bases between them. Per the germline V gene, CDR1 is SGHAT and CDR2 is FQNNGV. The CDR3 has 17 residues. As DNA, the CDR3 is TGTGCCAGCAGGAAAGGTCGGGGCGGGGTCCCCCCAGATACGCAGTATTTT. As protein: CASRKGRGGVPPDTQYF.

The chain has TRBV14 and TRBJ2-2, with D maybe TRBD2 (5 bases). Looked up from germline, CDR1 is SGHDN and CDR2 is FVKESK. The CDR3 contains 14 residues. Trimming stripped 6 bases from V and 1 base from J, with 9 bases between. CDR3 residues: CASRTGLNTGELFF. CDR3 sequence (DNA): TGTGCCAGCAGAACGGGATTGAACACCGGGGAGCTGTTTTTT.

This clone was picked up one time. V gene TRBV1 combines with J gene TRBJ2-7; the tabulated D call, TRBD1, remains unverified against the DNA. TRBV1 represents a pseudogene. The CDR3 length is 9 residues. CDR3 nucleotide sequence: TGCACCAGCAGCCAAGATGGCCCCTTC. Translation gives CTSSQDGPF.

CDR3 DNA sequence: TGTGCCAGCAGCTCCCCGATCAGCAATGAGCAGTTCTTC. It is translated as CASSSPISNEQFF. The chain combines TRBV7-3 with TRBJ2-1; D is uncertain. The CDR3 consists of 13 residues. Germline assignment: CDR1 SGHTA and CDR2 FQGTGA. V gave up 4 bases and J gave up 6 bases, with 10 bases separating them.

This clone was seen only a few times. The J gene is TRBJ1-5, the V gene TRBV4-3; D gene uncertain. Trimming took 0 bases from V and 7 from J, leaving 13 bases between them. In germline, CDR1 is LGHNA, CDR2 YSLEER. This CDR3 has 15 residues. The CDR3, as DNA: TGCGCCAGCAGCCAAGATGGGAGGGAAAGACAGCCCCAGCATTTT. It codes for CASSQDGRERQPQHF.

This CDR3 reads CASSLDLRSGNTIYF. Here the CDR3 DNA reads TGTGCCAGCAGCTTAGACCTCCGCTCTGGAAACACCATATATTTT. The gene calls are TRBV7-9 and TRBJ1-3; D ambiguous. Germline V gene lookup returns CDR1 SEHNR and CDR2 FQNEAQ (reference sequence). Between the trimmed V and J ends, which lost 1 base and 0 bases, there was a span of 7 bases. The length of the CDR3 is 15 residues.

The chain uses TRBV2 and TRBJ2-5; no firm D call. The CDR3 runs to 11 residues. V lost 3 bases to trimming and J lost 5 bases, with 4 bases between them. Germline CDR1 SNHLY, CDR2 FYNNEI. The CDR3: CASSDSETQYF. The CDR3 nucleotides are TGTGCCAGCAGTGATTCTGAGACCCAGTACTTC.

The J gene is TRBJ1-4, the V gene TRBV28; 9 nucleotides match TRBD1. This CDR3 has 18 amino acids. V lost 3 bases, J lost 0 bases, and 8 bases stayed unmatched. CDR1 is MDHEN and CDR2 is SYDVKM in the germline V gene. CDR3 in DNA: TGTGCCAGCAGTTTTTTCGGGACAGGGCATCCAACTAATGAAAAACTGTTTTTT. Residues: CASSFFGTGHPTNEKLFF.

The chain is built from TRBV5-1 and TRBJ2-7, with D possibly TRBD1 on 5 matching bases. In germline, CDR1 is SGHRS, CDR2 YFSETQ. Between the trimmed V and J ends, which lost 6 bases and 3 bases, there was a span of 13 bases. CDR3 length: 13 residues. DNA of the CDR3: TGCGCCAGCACAAACGCGCAGGGCTACGAGCAGTACTTC. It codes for CASTNAQGYEQYF.

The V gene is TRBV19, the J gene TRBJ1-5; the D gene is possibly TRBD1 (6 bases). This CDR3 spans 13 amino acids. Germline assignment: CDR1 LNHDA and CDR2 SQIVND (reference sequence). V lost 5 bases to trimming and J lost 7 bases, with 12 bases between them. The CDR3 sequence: CASSWTVAQPQHF. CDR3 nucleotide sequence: TGTGCCAGTAGTTGGACAGTTGCCCAGCCCCAGCATTTT.

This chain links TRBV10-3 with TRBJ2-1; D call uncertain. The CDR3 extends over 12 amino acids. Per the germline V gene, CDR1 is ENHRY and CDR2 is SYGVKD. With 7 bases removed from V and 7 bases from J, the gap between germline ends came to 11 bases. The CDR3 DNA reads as TGTGCCATCAAGAATACAGAAAATGAGCAGTTCTTC. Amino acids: CAIKNTENEQFF.

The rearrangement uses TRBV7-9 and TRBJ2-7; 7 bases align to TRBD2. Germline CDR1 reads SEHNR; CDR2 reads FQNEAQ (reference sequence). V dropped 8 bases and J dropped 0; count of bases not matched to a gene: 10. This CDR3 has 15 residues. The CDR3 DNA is TGTGCCAGCGACTTATCGTGGGAGGGCTCCTACGAGCAGTACTTC. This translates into CASDLSWEGSYEQYF.

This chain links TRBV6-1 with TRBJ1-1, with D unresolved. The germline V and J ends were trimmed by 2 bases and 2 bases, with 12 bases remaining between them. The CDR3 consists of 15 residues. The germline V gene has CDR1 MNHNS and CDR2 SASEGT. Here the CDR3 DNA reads TGTGCCAGCAGTGAAATGGTCATAAGAAACACTGAAGCTTTCTTT. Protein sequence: CASSEMVIRNTEAFF.

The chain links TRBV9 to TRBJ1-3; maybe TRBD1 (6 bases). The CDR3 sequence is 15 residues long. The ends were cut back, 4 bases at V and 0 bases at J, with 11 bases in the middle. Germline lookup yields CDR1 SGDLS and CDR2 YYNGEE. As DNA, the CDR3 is TGTGCCAGCAGCCCCCAGGGGATCTCTGGAAACACCATATATTTT. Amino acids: CASSPQGISGNTIYF.

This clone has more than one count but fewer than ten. The CDR3 loop is CASSTPGQRQMNTEAFF. CDR3 coding DNA: TGTGCCAGTAGTACTCCCGGACAAAGGCAAATGAACACTGAAGCTTTCTTT. The chain combines TRBV19 with TRBJ1-1; D may be TRBD1 (5 bases). CDR3 length: 17 residues. Germline assignment: CDR1 LNHDA and CDR2 SQIVND (reference sequence). The ends were cut back, 4 bases at V and 0 bases at J, with 18 bases in the middle.